This T cell receptor (beta chain) was found in a study of human thymus T cells (dated by TCRdb to about 2020). At the level of the whole study: The study used roughly eight infant thymus samples plus four related peripheral blood samples to characterize TCR alpha and beta repertoires. The cohort included six male and a couple of female infants, with donor ages spanning 7 to 244 days. Paper-wide results and their limitations: Biased V and J gene segment usage appeared to be present in both thymic and peripheral blood repertoires. Highly overlapping thymic TCR repertoires among unrelated individuals were reported in the related research. On average, roughly 890,000 unique TCRB clonotypes were obtained from thymus samples, compared with around 78,000 from blood samples.

Using the immunoSEQ multiplex PCR assay, the TCRB and TCRAD loci were amplified from a standardized quantity of quality-controlled genomic DNA. The amplicons spanned the V(D)J region and were long enough to cover the CDR3 and allow V and J genes to be identified. Amplicon sequencing was performed on an Illumina platform through the commercial immunoSEQ service. Turning to the authors' computational methods: Primer bias and sequencing errors were corrected as previously described, and TCRAD and TCRB were defined on the basis of the IMGT database. Analysis of the repertoires was done with immunoSEQ Analyzer 3.0 and VDJTools and included basic statistics, V/J segment usage, diversity estimates, rarefaction and pairwise overlap. To estimate diversity, the Chao1, ChaoE, Efron-Thisted, Shannon and inverse Simpson indices were applied, and diversity was also estimated on datasets down-sampled to the smallest sample. Repertoire overlap used strict matching of CDR3 nucleotide sequence, V gene and J gene, with Jaccard-based multidimensional scaling clustering. TCRdb provides this immuneACCESS table in a form limited to in-frame rearrangements. Some clones are lacking; in checked studies, under half of them reflect an unresolved V gene, and why the rest are absent is not known. V and J calls and clone size are given by that table; D and trimming were obtained from the DNA. The sample data list tens of thousands of clones, and 85% to 95% of these were observed just once. Around 0.03% of the sample is taken by the ten largest.

This clone was seen just once. Which antigen it targets is not known. No quality values exist for individual bases; no much larger clone is one base distant. The CDR3, from cysteine to phenylalanine, totals 19 residues. Of the read, only the CDR3 DNA is kept; its 57 bases are in frame from base 1. CDR1 ENHRY and CDR2 SYGVKD are derived from the germline V gene. V lost 0 bases and J lost 0 bases; the stretch between them is 15 bases long. The thymus tissue came from surgical resects taken out during corrective cardiac surgery. The donors were immunologically healthy infants in Finland who had open corrective cardiac surgery for congenital heart defects. After being mechanically released from the tissue, thymocytes were kept at -70 degrees C in pellets of 10-30 million cells. A QIAsymphony instrument was used to extract genomic DNA from frozen cell pellets.

Recombination linked TRBV10-3 to TRBJ2-6; the D segment could be TRBD1, given 6 matching bases. This receptor was obtained from a girl less than two years old with a congenital heart defect but otherwise immunologically healthy. Sequencing used thymus tissue. The bases read TGTGCCATCAGTGAGTCTAGAAGGGGGAGAGTCTCTGGGGCCAACGTCCTGACTTTC. Its amino acids are CAISESRRGRVSGANVLTF.